These 30 T cell receptor beta chains came from one sample sequenced in a study of regulatory T cells in long-lasting Graves disease. Assembly of TCR beta libraries relied on iRepertoire HTBI primers together with Arm-PCR of CDR3 regions. Using its own MiXCR run on the multiplex PCR reads, TCRdb lists one record per CDR3 protein. Here the sample spans 350,000 to 450,000 distinct CDR3 sequences, about 15% being singletons. Time point specified: newly diagnosed GD, antithyroid drugs for less than 3 months. With RNA extracted from PBMCs as input, the TCR library was made. The sample also formed part of further work on T cells in Graves' hyperthyroidism and ophthalmopathy.

The material sequenced was peripheral blood mononuclear cells (PBMCs), taken at new diagnosis, from a patient treated with antithyroid drugs. The receptors come from a woman aged 25-40 years with Graves disease.

In its sample, this clonotype was seen a few times. The chain carries TRBV11-2 and TRBJ2-7; 9 nucleotides line up with TRBD1. After removal of 4 bases from V and 1 base from J, the junction contained 5 bases not matched to a gene. This CDR3 has 15 residues. CDR1 and CDR2 from the germline V gene are SGHAT and FQNNGV. The DNA for the CDR3 is TGTGCCAGCAGCTCCATTGGGACAGGGTCCTACGAGCAGTACTTC. It encodes CASSSIGTGSYEQYF.

This clonotype was detected many times. V usage is TRBV7-9 and J usage is TRBJ2-3; 8 bases line up with TRBD2. The CDR3 contains 14 residues. V was pared by 7 bases and J by 3 bases, with 6 bases of the junction left unmatched. Germline V gene lookup returns CDR1 SEHNR and CDR2 FQNEAQ (reference sequence). In DNA form, the CDR3 reads TGTGCCAGCATCATAGCGGGAATGACAGATACGCAGTATTTT. It yields the protein CASIIAGMTDTQYF. Together with reference TRBV7-9 and TRBJ2-3, the CDR3 gives the full variable domain: DTGVSQNPRHKITKRGQNVTFRCDPISEHNRLYWYRQTLGQGPEFLTYFQNEAQLEKSRLLSDRFSAERPKGSFSTLEIQRTEQGDSAMYLCASIIAGMTDTQYFGPGTRLTVL.

As to this clonotype: A much larger clonotype is one base distant, so this may be a read error. The chain employs TRBV5-4 and TRBJ2-7; no reliable D call. The V end was cut by 1 base, the J end by 4 bases, with 15 bases between. The CDR3 is 15 amino acids. CDR1 is SGHNT and CDR2 is YYREEE in the germline V gene (reference sequence). This chain's CDR3 is CASSLKGPPLYEQYF. The CDR3 nucleotides read TGTGCCAGCAGCTTGAAAGGGCCTCCTCTTTACGAGCAGTACTTC.

This clonotype was seen at least ten times. The gene calls are TRBV28 and TRBJ2-7; 11 bases match TRBD2. Losses at the gene ends were 7 bases for V and 0 bases for J; bases not matched to a gene: 17. The CDR3 has 19 amino acids. Per the germline V gene, CDR1 is MDHEN and CDR2 is SYDVKM. This CDR3 is CASTRLGLAGGWSSYEQYF. DNA of the CDR3: TGTGCCAGCACACGCCTCGGGCTAGCGGGAGGTTGGAGCTCCTACGAGCAGTACTTC.

This clonotype was counted a single time. The rearrangement links TRBV7-3 to TRBJ2-3; 8 bases line up with TRBD2. The end of the DNA fits TRBJ2-1 better, so the J call may be wrong. Germline V gene sequence: CDR1 SGHTA, CDR2 FQGTGA. The CDR3 loop spans 15 amino acids. CDR3 sequence: CASSLSAGGYNEQFF. The CDR3 nucleotides are TGTGCCAGCAGCTTAAGCGCGGGAGGCTACAATGAGCAGTTCTTC.

Comment on this clonotype: Mismatch with germline at one junction end may stem from a read error. This chain joins TRBV7-7 and TRBJ2-4; D is unclear. Germline V CDR1 and CDR2: SSHAT, FNYEAQ (reference sequence). The CDR3 consists of 13 residues. DNA for the CDR3: TGTGCTAGCAGCTTAATAGAAAAAAACATTCAGTACTTC. Amino acid sequence: CASSLIEKNIQYF.

The sample holds many counts of this clonotype. This chain uses TRBV28 with TRBJ2-1; TRBD2 matches 9 bases. This CDR3 comprises 16 residues. The junction had 10 bases not matched to a gene; V was cut back by 4 bases and J by 6 bases. Germline CDR1 reads MDHEN; CDR2 reads SYDVKM. CDR3 residues: CASSSSPGLARNEQFF. In DNA form, the CDR3 reads TGTGCCAGCAGTTCGTCCCCGGGACTAGCCCGCAATGAGCAGTTCTTC.

V gene TRBV14 combines with J gene TRBJ1-1; D gene ambiguous. Germline lookup yields CDR1 SGHDN and CDR2 FVKESK. The CDR3 has 13 residues. V was trimmed by 4 bases and J by 0 bases, leaving 6 bases between them. The CDR3 sequence: CASSRSLNTEAFF. The DNA for the CDR3 is TGTGCCAGCAGCCGGTCACTGAACACTGAAGCTTTCTTT. Supplemented by reference TRBV14 and TRBJ1-1, the full variable domain reads EAGVTQFPSHSVIEKGQTVTLRCDPISGHDNLYWYRRVMGKEIKFLLHFVKESKQDESGMPNNRFLAERTGGTYSTLKVQPAELEDSGVYFCASSRSLNTEAFFGQGTRLTVV.

This clonotype was detected ten times or more. The chain joins TRBV13 to TRBJ2-3; the D is unclear. The CDR3 contains 13 residues. Germline values: CDR1 PRHDT, CDR2 FYEKMQ (reference sequence). With 10 bases removed from V and 0 bases from J, the gap between germline ends came to 11 bases. This CDR3 is CATQISSTDTQYF. CDR3 bases: TGTGCCACCCAGATTTCTAGCACAGATACGCAGTATTTT.

This sequence joins TRBV29-1 and TRBJ2-1, with D possibly TRBD2 on 6 matching bases. The CDR3 runs 16 residues. Per the germline V gene, CDR1 is SQVTM and CDR2 is ANQGSEA. Between the trimmed V and J ends, which lost 5 bases and 0 bases, there was a span of 17 bases. Here the CDR3 DNA reads TGCAGCGTTACGACCGGCGGGGTCTACTCCTACAATGAGCAGTTCTTC. Protein product: CSVTTGGVYSYNEQFF.

This clonotype has just a few counts. V gene TRBV19 combines with J gene TRBJ2-7, with D possibly being TRBD2 (6 bases). This CDR3 has 16 amino acids. Trimming pared 3 bases from V and 3 bases from J, leaving 18 bases between. Germline values: CDR1 LNHDA, CDR2 SQIVND (reference sequence). CDR3 nucleotides: TGTGCCAGTAGTATTTGGGGGACGCGGGATAGCTACGAGCAGTACTTC. It is translated as CASSIWGTRDSYEQYF.

In regard to this clonotype: A much larger clone lies a single base off, so this may be a read error. The chain joins TRBV30 to TRBJ2-1; D perhaps matches TRBD1 (5 bases). V was pared by 2 bases and J by 10 bases, with 12 bases between. Germline values: CDR1 GTSNPN, CDR2 SVGIG (reference sequence). CDR3 length equals 12 residues. CDR3 DNA: TGTGCCTGGAGTCCTACAGGATCCGAGCAGTTCTTC. Residues: CAWSPTGSEQFF.

This chain links TRBV25-1 with TRBJ2-1; 7 bases line up with TRBD1. Germline trimming cut 2 bases from V and 6 bases from J; bases unmatched to any gene: 4. This CDR3 is built from 14 residues. The germline gives CDR1 MGHDK, CDR2 SYGVNS. CDR3 coding DNA: TGTGCCAGCAGTGAAGACAGGGTTCGCAATGAGCAGTTCTTC. Translated: CASSEDRVRNEQFF.

The chain employs TRBV7-3 and TRBJ2-2, with a weak D call TRBD2 (6 bases). The V end lost 4 bases, the J end lost 8 bases, and 14 bases lay between the germline ends. Germline lookup yields CDR1 SGHTA and CDR2 FQGTGA. The CDR3 consists of 14 residues. The CDR3 nucleotides are TGTGCCAGCAGCTACCGACTAGGTGGTGGGGAGCTGTTTTTT. It is translated as CASSYRLGGGELFF.

This clonotype was seen many times. The V gene is TRBV7-9, the J gene TRBJ1-1, with D tentatively TRBD1 (6 bases). Germline assignment: CDR1 SEHNR and CDR2 FQNEAQ (reference sequence). V gave up 11 bases and J gave up 4 bases, with 20 bases separating them. The CDR3 runs to 14 residues. CDR3 nucleotide sequence: TGTGCCGACGGTGGGGGCGCCGGGAGCACTGAAGCTTTCTTT. It codes for CADGGGAGSTEAFF.

This clonotype was observed a handful of times. The genes are TRBV29-1 and TRBJ2-5, with TRBD1 as a possible D gene (6 bases). This CDR3 comprises 12 residues. Germline V gene data show CDR1 as SQVTM and CDR2 as ANQGSEA. V lost 2 bases and J 4 bases, leaving 8 bases between the germline ends. CDR3 DNA sequence: TGCAGCGTTGAACCAGGGGTAGAGACCCAGTACTTC. As protein: CSVEPGVETQYF.

The chain combines TRBV14 with TRBJ2-1; D gene uncertain. This CDR3 is built from 12 residues. V was shortened by 5 bases and J by 7 bases, with 9 bases between the two germline ends. Germline loops: CDR1 SGHDN, CDR2 FVKESK. The CDR3 loop reads CASSVSANEQFF. In nucleotides, the CDR3 is TGTGCCAGCAGCGTGAGTGCGAATGAGCAGTTCTTC.

This clonotype was seen ten or more times. This chain joins TRBV20-1 and TRBJ2-7, with D perhaps TRBD1 or TRBD2 (6 bases each). Germline-derived CDR1 and CDR2 are DFQATT and SNEGSKA (reference sequence). The CDR3 runs to 13 residues. Deletions cut 1 base from V and 3 bases from J, with 10 bases between. Written as DNA, the CDR3 is TGCAGTGCTAGAGGGGGGGCTGGCTACGAGCAGTACTTC. This encodes CSARGGAGYEQYF.

This clonotype was observed at least ten times. The gene calls are TRBV11-3 and TRBJ2-1; 14 nucleotides match TRBD2. With V trimmed by 6 bases and J by 11 bases, 3 bases remained unmatched. The germline V gene has CDR1 SGHNT and CDR2 YENEEA. This CDR3 is 13 amino acids long. The chain's CDR3 is CASSRTSGRKQFF. CDR3 in DNA: TGTGCCAGCAGTCGGACTAGCGGGAGGAAGCAGTTCTTC.

This clonotype occurred many times. In DNA form, the CDR3 reads TGCAGTGCTTCACGCGCAGGAGGGCCTATGGAGACCCAGTACTTC. Translation: CSASRAGGPMETQYF. This chain joins TRBV20-1 and TRBJ2-5; D possibly corresponds to TRBD2 (6 bases). CDR1 is DFQATT, CDR2 SNEGSKA, per germline (reference sequence). The V end was cut by 5 bases, the J end by 5 bases, with 21 bases between. This CDR3 has 15 residues.

This clonotype was seen many times. This chain joins TRBV20-1 and TRBJ2-7, with D uncertain. Germline loops: CDR1 DFQATT, CDR2 SNEGSKA (reference sequence). The CDR3 loop spans 13 amino acids. V was trimmed by 1 base and J by 3 bases, leaving 10 bases between them. DNA for the CDR3: TGCAGTGCTAGAGTGGAGATTGGCTACGAGCAGTACTTC. It yields the protein CSARVEIGYEQYF.

V gene TRBV28 combines with J gene TRBJ2-7; D gene ambiguous. The germline CDR1 and CDR2 sequences are MDHEN and SYDVKM. This CDR3 is 13 amino acids long. Trimming shortened V by 10 bases and J by 1 base, and 14 bases separated the two germline ends. CDR3 DNA sequence: TGTGCCACGGCCTACGAAACTTCCTACGAGCAGTACTTC. It codes for CATAYETSYEQYF.

This clonotype was observed many times. The chain is built from TRBV24-1 and TRBJ2-3; TRBD2 aligns across 10 bases. The junction had 8 bases not matched to a gene; V was cut back by 6 bases and J by 3 bases. CDR3 size: 16 residues. CDR1 is KGHDR and CDR2 is SFDVKD in the germline V gene. CDR3 in amino acids: CATSPGSGRATDTQYF. CDR3 nucleotide sequence: TGTGCCACCAGTCCCGGAAGCGGGAGGGCAACAGATACGCAGTATTTT.

This clonotype was seen many times. The chain is built from TRBV12-3 or TRBV12-4 and TRBJ1-5, with a tentative D call TRBD1 (5 bases). V was pared by 2 bases and J by 1 base, with 12 bases between. CDR3 length equals 16 residues. The CDR3 DNA follows: TGTGCCAGCAGTTTACGGACAAGTCAGAGCAATCAGCCCCAGCATTTT. Amino acid sequence: CASSLRTSQSNQPQHF.

This clonotype came up many times. This CDR3 reads CASGGQSMNTEAFF. The DNA of the CDR3 is TGTGCCAGCGGGGGACAGTCTATGAACACTGAAGCTTTCTTT. This chain connects TRBV12-3 or TRBV12-4 to TRBJ1-1; 7 bases fit TRBD1. Trimming removed 8 bases from V and 0 bases from J; junction bases left unmatched: 6. The CDR3 has 14 residues.

This clonotype showed up many times. The chain joins TRBV20-1 to TRBJ2-7, with 12 bases identical to TRBD1. This CDR3 is built from 17 residues. The V segment lost 3 bases and the J segment 7 bases; nucleotides outside the gene matches: 16. Germline CDR1 reads DFQATT; CDR2 reads SNEGSKA (reference sequence). CDR3: CSARGPGQGAYPEEQYF. In DNA form, the CDR3 reads TGCAGTGCTAGGGGCCCGGGACAGGGGGCCTATCCGGAAGAGCAGTACTTC.

This clonotype was recorded many times. CDR3 nucleotides: TGCGCCAGCAGCTTACAAGGGGTTGGCGGCTACACCTTC. Translation gives CASSLQGVGGYTF. The V and J genes are TRBV5-1 and TRBJ1-2; D might be TRBD1 (5 bases). CDR1 and CDR2 (germline): SGHRS, YFSETQ. The V and J ends lost 2 bases and 8 bases respectively, with 13 bases between them. There are 13 residues in the CDR3.

This clonotype was recorded a few times. The chain joins TRBV29-1 to TRBJ1-1, with D unclear. Germline V gives CDR1 SQVTM, CDR2 ANQGSEA. V gave up 4 bases and J gave up 0 bases, with 15 bases separating them. The length of the CDR3 is 15 residues. The CDR3 loop reads CSVGWGDNMNTEAFF. DNA for the CDR3: TGCAGCGTTGGCTGGGGAGACAACATGAACACTGAAGCTTTCTTT.

Comments on this clonotype: Since a much larger clone is just one base distant, this may be a read error. This rearrangement joins TRBV20-1 to TRBJ2-7, with 9 bases lining up with TRBD2. The CDR3 has 15 amino acids. In germline, CDR1 is DFQATT, CDR2 SNEGSKA (reference sequence). The CDR3 protein is CSAQMLGLASYEQCF. The CDR3 DNA is TGCAGTGCTCAAATGCTGGGACTAGCCTCCTACGAGCAGTGCTTC.

This clonotype appeared a few times. The chain recombines TRBV7-3 with TRBJ2-1; 12 nucleotides match TRBD2. Trimming removed 5 bases from V and 8 bases from J; junction bases left unmatched: 19. Germline lookup yields CDR1 SGHTA and CDR2 FQGTGA. The CDR3 is 19 residues long. As DNA, the CDR3 is TGTGCCAGCAGCCCCACCGATGGGTCTAGCGGGAGGGTGGGTGATGAGCAGTTCTTC. Residues: CASSPTDGSSGRVGDEQFF.